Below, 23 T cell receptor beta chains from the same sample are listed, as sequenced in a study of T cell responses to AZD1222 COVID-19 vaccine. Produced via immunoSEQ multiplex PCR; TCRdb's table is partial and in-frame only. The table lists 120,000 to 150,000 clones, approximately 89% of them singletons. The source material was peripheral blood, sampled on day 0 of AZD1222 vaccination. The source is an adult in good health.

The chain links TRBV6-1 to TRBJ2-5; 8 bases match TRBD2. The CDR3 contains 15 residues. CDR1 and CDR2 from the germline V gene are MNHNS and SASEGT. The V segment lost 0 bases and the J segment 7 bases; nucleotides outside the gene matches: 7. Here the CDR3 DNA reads TGTGCCAGCAGTGAAGCCCGGGGGGGATCACGGACCCAGTACTTC. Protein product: CASSEARGGSRTQYF.

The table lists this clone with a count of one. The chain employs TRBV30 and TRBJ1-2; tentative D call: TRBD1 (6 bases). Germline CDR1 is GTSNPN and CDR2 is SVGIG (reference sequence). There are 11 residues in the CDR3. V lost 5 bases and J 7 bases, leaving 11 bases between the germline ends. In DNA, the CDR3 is TGTGCCTGGGAACAGGGCCGTGGCTACACCTTC. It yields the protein CAWEQGRGYTF. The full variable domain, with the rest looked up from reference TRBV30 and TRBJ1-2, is SQTIHQWPATLVQPVGSPLSLECTVEGTSNPNLYWYRQAAGRGLQLLFYSVGIGQISSEVPQNLSASRPQDRQFILSSKKLLLSDSGFYLCAWEQGRGYTFGSGTRLTVV.

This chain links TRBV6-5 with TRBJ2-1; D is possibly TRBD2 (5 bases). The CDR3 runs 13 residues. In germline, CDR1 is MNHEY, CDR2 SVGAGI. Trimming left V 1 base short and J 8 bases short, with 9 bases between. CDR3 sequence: CASSYYQRDEQFF. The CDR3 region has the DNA TGTGCCAGCAGTTACTACCAGAGGGATGAGCAGTTCTTC.

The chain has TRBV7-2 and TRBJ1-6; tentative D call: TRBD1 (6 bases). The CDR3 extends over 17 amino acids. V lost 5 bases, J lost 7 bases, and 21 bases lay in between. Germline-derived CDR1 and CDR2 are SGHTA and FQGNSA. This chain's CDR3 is CASSLGGLNPGNSPLHF. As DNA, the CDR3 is TGTGCCAGCAGCCTAGGGGGACTAAACCCTGGAAATTCACCCCTCCACTTT.

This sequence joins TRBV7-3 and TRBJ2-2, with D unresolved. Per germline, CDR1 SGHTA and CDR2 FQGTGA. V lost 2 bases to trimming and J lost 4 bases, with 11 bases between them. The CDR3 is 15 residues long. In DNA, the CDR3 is TGTGCCAGCAGCTTAGTCAGAGGCGGCACCGGGGAGCTGTTTTTT. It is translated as CASSLVRGGTGELFF.

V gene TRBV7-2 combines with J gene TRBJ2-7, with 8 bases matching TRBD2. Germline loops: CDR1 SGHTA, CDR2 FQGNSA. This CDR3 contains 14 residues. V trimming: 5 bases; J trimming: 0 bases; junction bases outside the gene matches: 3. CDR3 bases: TGTGCCAGCAGCCGGGGGGGGAGCTCCTACGAGCAGTACTTC. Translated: CASSRGGSSYEQYF.

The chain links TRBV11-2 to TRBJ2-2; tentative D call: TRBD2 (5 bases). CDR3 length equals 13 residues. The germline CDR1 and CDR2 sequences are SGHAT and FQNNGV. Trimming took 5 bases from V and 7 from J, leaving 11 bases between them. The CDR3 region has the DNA TGTGCCAGCAGCCCCAGCGGCGGCGGGGAGCTGTTTTTT. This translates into CASSPSGGGELFF.

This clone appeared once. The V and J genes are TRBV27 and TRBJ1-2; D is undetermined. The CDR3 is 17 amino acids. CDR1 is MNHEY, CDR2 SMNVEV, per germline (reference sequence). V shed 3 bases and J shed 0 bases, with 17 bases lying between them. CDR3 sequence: CASSLIGGDTSNYGYTF. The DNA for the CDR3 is TGTGCCAGCAGTTTGATAGGAGGTGACACATCTAACTATGGCTACACCTTC.

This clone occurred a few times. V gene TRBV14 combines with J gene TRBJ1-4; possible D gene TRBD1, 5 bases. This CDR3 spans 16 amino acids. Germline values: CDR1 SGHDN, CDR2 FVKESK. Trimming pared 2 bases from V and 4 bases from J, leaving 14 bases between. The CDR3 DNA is TGTGCCAGCAGCCAAAGTGGGGCGCGCGTTAATGAAAAACTGTTTTTT. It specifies CASSQSGARVNEKLFF.

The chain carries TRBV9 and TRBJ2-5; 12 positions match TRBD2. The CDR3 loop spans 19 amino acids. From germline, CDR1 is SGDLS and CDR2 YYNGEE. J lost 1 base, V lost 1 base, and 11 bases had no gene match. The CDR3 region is CASSVTAGRLAGVQETQYF. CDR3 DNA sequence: TGTGCCAGCAGCGTAACGGCAGGTCGACTAGCGGGAGTCCAAGAGACCCAGTACTTC. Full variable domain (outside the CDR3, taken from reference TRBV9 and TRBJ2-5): DSGVTQTPKHLITATGQRVTLRCSPRSGDLSVYWYQQSLDQGLQFLIQYYNGEERAKGNILERFSAQQFPDLHSELNLSSLELGDSALYFCASSVTAGRLAGVQETQYFGPGTRLLVL.

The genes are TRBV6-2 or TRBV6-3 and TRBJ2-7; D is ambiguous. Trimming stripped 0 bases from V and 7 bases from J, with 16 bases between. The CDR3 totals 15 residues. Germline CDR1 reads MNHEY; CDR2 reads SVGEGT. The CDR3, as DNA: TGTGCCAGCAGTTACTCAAGACTCACCTCCGGAGAGCAGTACTTC. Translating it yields CASSYSRLTSGEQYF.

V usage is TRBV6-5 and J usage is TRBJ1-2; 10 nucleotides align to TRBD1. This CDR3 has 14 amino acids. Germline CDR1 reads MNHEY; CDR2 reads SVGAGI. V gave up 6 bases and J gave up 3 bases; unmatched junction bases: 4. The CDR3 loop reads CASRGTGDYYGYTF. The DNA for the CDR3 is TGTGCCAGCAGGGGGACAGGGGATTACTATGGCTACACCTTC.

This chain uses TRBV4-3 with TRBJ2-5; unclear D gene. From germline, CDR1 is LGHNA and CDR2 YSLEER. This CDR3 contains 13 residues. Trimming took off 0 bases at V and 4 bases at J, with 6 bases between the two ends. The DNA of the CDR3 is TGCGCCAGCAGCCAAGATCAAGGAGAGACCCAGTACTTC. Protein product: CASSQDQGETQYF.

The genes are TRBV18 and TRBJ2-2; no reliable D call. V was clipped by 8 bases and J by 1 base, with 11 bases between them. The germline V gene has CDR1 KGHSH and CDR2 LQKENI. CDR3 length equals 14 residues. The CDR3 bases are TGTGCCAGCGCCCGGAAAGAGAACACCGGGGAGCTGTTTTTT. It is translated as CASARKENTGELFF.

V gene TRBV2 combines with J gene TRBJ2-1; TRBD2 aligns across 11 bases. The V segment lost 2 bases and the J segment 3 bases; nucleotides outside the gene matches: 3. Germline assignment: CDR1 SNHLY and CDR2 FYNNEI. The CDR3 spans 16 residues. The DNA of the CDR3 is TGTGCCAGCAGTGAACTAGCGGGAGGAATCTACAATGAGCAGTTCTTC. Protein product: CASSELAGGIYNEQFF.

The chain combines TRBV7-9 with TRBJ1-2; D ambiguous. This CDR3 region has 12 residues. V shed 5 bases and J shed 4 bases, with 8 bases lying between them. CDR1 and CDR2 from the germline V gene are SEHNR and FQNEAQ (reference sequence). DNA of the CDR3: TGTGCCAGCAGCCCAGGAATCTATGGCTACACCTTC. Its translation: CASSPGIYGYTF.

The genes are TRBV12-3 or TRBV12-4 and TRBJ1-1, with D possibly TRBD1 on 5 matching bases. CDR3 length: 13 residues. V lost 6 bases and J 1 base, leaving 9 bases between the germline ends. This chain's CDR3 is CASSPQGNTEAFF. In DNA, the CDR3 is TGTGCCAGCAGCCCTCAGGGGAACACTGAAGCTTTCTTT.

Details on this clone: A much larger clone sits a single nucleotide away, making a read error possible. CDR3 in amino acids: CASSWGGTGELFF. CDR3 in DNA: TGTGCCAGCAGTTGGGGGGGCACCGGGGAGCTGTTTTTT. This rearrangement joins TRBV6-6 to TRBJ2-2; 7 bases agree with TRBD2. The germline CDR1 and CDR2 sequences are MNHNY and SVGAGI (reference sequence). The length of the CDR3 is 13 residues. Trimming cost V 4 bases and J 4 bases; bases outside gene matches: 0.

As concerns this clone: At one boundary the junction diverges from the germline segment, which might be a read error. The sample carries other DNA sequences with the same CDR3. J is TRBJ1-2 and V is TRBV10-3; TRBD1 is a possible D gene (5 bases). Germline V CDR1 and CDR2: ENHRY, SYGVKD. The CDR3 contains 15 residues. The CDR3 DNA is TGTGCCATCAGTGAGTCGGGGCAACTGGGGTATGGCTATACCTTC. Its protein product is CAISESGQLGYGYTF.

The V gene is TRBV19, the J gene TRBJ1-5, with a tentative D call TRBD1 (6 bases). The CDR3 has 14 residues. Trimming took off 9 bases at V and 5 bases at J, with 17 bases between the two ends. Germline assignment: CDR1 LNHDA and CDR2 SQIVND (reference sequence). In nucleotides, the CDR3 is TGTGCCAGCTGGGAAGGACAGAAATATCAGCCCCAGCATTTT. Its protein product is CASWEGQKYQPQHF.

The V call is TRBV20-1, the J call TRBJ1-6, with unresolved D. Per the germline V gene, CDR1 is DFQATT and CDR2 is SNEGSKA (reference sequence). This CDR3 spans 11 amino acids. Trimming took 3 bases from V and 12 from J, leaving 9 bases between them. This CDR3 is CSASPSGPLHF. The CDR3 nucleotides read TGCAGTGCTAGCCCCTCTGGACCCCTCCACTTT.

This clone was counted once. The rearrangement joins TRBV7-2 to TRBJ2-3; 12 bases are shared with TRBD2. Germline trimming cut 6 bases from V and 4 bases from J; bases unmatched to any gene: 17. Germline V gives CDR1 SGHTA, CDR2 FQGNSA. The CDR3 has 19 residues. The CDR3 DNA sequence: TGTGCCAGCAGTGGGGTTTGGACTAGCGGGACGGTGAGTCCAGATACGCAGTATTTT. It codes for CASSGVWTSGTVSPDTQYF.

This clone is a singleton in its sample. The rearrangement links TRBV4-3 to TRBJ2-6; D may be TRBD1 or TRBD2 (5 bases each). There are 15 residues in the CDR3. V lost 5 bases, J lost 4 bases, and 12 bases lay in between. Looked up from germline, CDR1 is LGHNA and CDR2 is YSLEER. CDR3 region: CASSYGANGANVLTF. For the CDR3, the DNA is TGCGCCAGCAGCTACGGGGCTAACGGGGCCAACGTCCTGACTTTC.